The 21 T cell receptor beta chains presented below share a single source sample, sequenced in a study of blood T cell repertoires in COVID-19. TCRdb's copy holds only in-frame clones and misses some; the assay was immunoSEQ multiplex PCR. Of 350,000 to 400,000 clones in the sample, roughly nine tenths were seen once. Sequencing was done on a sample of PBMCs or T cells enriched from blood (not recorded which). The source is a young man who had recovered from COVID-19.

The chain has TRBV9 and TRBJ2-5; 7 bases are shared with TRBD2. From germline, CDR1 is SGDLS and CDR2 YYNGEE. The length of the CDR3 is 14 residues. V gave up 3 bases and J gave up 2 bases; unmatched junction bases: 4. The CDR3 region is CASSGSGVQETQYF. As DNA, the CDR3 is TGTGCCAGCAGCGGAAGCGGGGTTCAAGAGACCCAGTACTTC. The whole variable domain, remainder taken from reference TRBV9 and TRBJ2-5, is DSGVTQTPKHLITATGQRVTLRCSPRSGDLSVYWYQQSLDQGLQFLIQYYNGEERAKGNILERFSAQQFPDLHSELNLSSLELGDSALYFCASSGSGVQETQYFGPGTRLLVL.

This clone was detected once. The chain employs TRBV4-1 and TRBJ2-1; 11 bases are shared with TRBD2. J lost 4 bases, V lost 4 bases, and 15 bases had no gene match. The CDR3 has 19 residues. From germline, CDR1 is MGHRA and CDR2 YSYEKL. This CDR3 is CASSPTLGLAGGRYNEQFF. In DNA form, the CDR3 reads TGCGCCAGCAGCCCCACATTGGGGCTAGCGGGAGGACGTTACAATGAGCAGTTCTTC.

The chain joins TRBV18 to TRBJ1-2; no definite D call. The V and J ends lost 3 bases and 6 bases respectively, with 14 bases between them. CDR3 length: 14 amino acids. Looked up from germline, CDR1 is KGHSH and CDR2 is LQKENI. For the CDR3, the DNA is TGTGCCAGCTCACCGGCCCTAGAGGCGGATGGCTACACCTTC. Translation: CASSPALEADGYTF. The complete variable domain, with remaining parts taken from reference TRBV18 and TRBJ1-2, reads NAGVMQNPRHLVRRRGQEARLRCSPMKGHSHVYWYRQLPEEGLKFMVYLQKENIIDESGMPKERFSAEFPKEGPSILRIQQVVRGDSAAYFCASSPALEADGYTFGSGTRLTVV.

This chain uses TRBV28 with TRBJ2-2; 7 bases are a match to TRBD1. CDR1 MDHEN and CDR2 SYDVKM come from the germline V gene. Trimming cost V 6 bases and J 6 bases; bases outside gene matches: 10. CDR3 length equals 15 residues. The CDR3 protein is CASRPTGRRAGELFF. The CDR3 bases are TGTGCCAGCAGACCGACAGGGCGAAGGGCCGGGGAGCTGTTTTTT.

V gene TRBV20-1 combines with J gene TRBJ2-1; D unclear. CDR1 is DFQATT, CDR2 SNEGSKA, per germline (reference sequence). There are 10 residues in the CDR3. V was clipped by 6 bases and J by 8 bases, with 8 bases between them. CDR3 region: CSAKRDEQFF. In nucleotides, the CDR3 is TGCAGTGCCAAACGCGATGAGCAGTTCTTC.

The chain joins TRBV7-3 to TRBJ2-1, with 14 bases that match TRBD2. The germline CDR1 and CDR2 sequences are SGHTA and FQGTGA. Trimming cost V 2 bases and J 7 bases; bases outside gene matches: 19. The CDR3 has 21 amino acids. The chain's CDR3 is CASSLFRRGGLAGVAGNEQFF. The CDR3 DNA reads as TGTGCCAGCAGCTTATTCCGTAGGGGGGGACTAGCGGGAGTGGCTGGTAATGAGCAGTTCTTC.

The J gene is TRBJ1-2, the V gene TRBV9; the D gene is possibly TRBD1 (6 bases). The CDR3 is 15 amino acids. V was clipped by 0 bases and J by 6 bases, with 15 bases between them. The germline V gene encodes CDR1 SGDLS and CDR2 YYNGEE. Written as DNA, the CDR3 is TGTGCCAGCAGCGTAGAGGGGGAAAGGGCGGATGGCTACACCTTC. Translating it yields CASSVEGERADGYTF.

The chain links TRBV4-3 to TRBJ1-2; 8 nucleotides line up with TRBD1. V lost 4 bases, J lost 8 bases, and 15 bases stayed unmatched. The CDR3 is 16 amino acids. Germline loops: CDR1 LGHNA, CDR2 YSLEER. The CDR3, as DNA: TGCGCCAGCAGCCCCCCGGGACAGGTTTGGACTGAGGGCTACACCTTC. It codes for CASSPPGQVWTEGYTF.

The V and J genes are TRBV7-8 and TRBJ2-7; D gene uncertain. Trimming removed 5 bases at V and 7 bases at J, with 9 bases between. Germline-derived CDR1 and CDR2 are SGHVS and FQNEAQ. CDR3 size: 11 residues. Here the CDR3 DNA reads TGTGCCAGCAGCCAGCATTGGGAGCAGTACTTC. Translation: CASSQHWEQYF.

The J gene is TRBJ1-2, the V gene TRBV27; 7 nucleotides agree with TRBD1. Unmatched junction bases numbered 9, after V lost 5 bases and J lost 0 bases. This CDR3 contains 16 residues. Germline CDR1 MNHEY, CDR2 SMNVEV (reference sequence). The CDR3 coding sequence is TGTGCCAGCAGTCCTCGGGCAGGGGGAACTAACTATGGCTACACCTTC. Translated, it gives CASSPRAGGTNYGYTF.

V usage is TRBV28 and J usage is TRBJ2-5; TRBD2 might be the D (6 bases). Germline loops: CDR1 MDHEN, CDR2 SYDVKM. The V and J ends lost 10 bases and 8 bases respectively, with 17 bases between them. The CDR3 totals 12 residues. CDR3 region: CATGLGGHTQYF. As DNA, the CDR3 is TGTGCCACCGGCCTGGGGGGTCACACCCAGTACTTC.

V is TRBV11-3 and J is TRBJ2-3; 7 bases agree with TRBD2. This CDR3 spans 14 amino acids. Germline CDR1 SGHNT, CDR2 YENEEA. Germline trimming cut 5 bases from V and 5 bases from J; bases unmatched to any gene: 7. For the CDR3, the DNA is TGTGCCAGCAGCATCGGGACTATAAAAGATACGCAGTATTTT. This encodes CASSIGTIKDTQYF.

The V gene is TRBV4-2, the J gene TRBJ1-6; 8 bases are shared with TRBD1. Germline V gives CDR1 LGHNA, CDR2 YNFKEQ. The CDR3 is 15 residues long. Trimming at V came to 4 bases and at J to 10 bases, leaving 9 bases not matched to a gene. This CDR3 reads CASSPLDRGRSPLHF. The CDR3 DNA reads TGTGCCAGCAGCCCCTTAGACAGGGGTAGATCACCCCTCCACTTT.

The CDR3 loop reads CASTRGGVDQPQHF. In nucleotides, the CDR3 is TGTGCCAGCACCCGGGGGGGGGTTGATCAGCCCCAGCATTTT. The gene calls are TRBV28 and TRBJ1-5, with D possibly TRBD1 on 5 matching bases. Germline-derived CDR1 and CDR2 are MDHEN and SYDVKM. Trimming cost V 7 bases and J 5 bases, with 15 bases left between them. This CDR3 contains 14 residues.

The CDR3 coding sequence is TGCAGCGTTGTGAGGACCGGGGAGCTGTTTTTT. Translating it yields CSVVRTGELFF. The chain recombines TRBV29-1 with TRBJ2-2, with D unresolved. The germline V and J ends were trimmed by 4 bases and 5 bases, with 5 bases remaining between them. This CDR3 has 11 amino acids. Per the germline V gene, CDR1 is SQVTM and CDR2 is ANQGSEA.

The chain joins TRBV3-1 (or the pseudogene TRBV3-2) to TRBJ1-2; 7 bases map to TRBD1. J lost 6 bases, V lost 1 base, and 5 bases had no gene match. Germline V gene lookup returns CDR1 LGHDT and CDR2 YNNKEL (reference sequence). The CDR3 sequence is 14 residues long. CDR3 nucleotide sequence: TGTGCCAGCAGCCAAGCGGGACAGATCAATGGCTACACCTTC. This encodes CASSQAGQINGYTF.

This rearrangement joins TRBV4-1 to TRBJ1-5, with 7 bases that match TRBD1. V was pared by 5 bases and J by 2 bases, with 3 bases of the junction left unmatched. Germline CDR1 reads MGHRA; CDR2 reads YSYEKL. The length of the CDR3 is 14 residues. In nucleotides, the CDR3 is TGCGCCAGCAGCGAAACAGGGGGCAATCAGCCCCAGCATTTT. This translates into CASSETGGNQPQHF.

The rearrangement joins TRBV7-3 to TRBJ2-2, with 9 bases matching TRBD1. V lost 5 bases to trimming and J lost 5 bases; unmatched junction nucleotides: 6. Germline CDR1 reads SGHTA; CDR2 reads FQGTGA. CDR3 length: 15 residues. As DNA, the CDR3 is TGTGCCAGCAGCGTGCCTGACAGGGGGACCGGGGAGCTGTTTTTT. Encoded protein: CASSVPDRGTGELFF.

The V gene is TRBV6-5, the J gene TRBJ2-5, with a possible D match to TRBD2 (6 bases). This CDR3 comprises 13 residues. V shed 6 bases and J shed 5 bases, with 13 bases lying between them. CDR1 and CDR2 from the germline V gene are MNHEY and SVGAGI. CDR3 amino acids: CASSPRRGETQYF. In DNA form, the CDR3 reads TGTGCCAGCAGCCCGCGGAGGGGTGAGACCCAGTACTTC.

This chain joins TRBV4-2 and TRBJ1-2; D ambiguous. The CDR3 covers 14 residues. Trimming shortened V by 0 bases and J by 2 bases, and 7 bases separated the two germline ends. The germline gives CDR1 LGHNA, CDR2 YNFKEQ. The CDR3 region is CASSQDDRNYGYTF. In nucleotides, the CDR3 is TGTGCCAGCAGCCAAGACGATAGAAACTATGGCTACACCTTC.

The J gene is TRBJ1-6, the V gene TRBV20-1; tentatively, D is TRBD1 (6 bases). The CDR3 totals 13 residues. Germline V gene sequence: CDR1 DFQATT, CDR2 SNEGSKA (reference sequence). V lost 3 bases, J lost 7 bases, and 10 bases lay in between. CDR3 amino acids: CSASSTGNSPLHF. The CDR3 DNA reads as TGCAGTGCTAGTAGTACAGGGAATTCACCCCTCCACTTT.